These T cell receptor beta chains were read from a single sample in a study of T cell responses to AZD1222 COVID-19 vaccine. Produced via immunoSEQ multiplex PCR; TCRdb's table is partial and in-frame only. The profile shows approximately 100,000 clones, roughly 87% of them singletons. Specimen: peripheral blood, collected on day 0 of MenACWY control vaccination. The source of these receptors is an adult in good health. CDR3s include the opening cysteine and the closing phenylalanine or tryptophan. Each record gives: J gene, V gene, clone size, D gene, CDR3 DNA, CDR3 protein. D genes are given only for firm matches. Clone size appears in some rows only: once, few, many, or a class for an expanded clone.

j_gene: TRBJ2-3
v_gene: TRBV27
abundance: once
d_gene: TRBD2
CDR3nt: TGTGCCAGCAGTCGACTAGCGGGGACCACAGATACGCAGTATTTT
CDR3aa: CASSRLAGTTDTQYF

j_gene: TRBJ1-6
v_gene: TRBV19
abundance: NA
d_gene: TRBD1
CDR3nt: TGTGCCAGTAGTGGTAGACAGGGGGGTTCTATTTCACCCCTCCACTTT
CDR3aa: CASSGRQGGSISPLHF

j_gene: TRBJ1-1
v_gene: TRBV11-2
abundance: NA
d_gene: NA
CDR3nt: TGTGCCAGCAGCTTAGTTTCAGGGCGACATTACACTGAAGCTTTCTTT
CDR3aa: CASSLVSGRHYTEAFF

j_gene: TRBJ1-5
v_gene: TRBV12-2
abundance: NA
d_gene: NA
CDR3nt: TGTGCAAGTCGCAGCGACAGGGGGGGCTCTAAGCCCCAGCATTTT
CDR3aa: CASRSDRGGSKPQHF

j_gene: TRBJ2-5
v_gene: TRBV12-3/TRBV12-4
abundance: once
d_gene: NA
CDR3nt: TGTGCCAGCAGTCTCCGGGGGGAGACCCAGTACTTC
CDR3aa: CASSLRGETQYF

j_gene: TRBJ2-2
v_gene: TRBV15
abundance: NA
d_gene: TRBD2
CDR3nt: TGTGCCACCAGCAGAGATCTAATAGCGGGGAACACCGGGGAGCTGTTTTTT
CDR3aa: CATSRDLIAGNTGELFF

j_gene: TRBJ2-1
v_gene: TRBV7-2
abundance: NA
d_gene: TRBD1
CDR3nt: TGTGCCAGCAGCCTAAGGACAGGGGTCAATGAGCAGTTCTTC
CDR3aa: CASSLRTGVNEQFF

j_gene: TRBJ1-5
v_gene: TRBV19
abundance: few
d_gene: NA
CDR3nt: TGTGCCAGTCGACCGAACAATCAGCCCCAGCATTTT
CDR3aa: CASRPNNQPQHF

j_gene: TRBJ2-2
v_gene: TRBV28
abundance: NA
d_gene: TRBD1
CDR3nt: TGTGCCAGCAGCGAATTAAGTAGGGACAGGGTCGCCGGGGAGCTGTTTTTT
CDR3aa: CASSELSRDRVAGELFF

j_gene: TRBJ2-7
v_gene: TRBV19
abundance: NA
d_gene: TRBD2
CDR3nt: TGTGCCAGTAGTATCGGTAGCGGGAGCTCCTACGAGCAGTACTTC
CDR3aa: CASSIGSGSSYEQYF

j_gene: TRBJ2-6
v_gene: TRBV7-2
abundance: NA
d_gene: NA
CDR3nt: TGTGCCAGCACCCCCCGTCGCTCTGGGGCCAACGTCCTGACTTTC
CDR3aa: CASTPRRSGANVLTF

j_gene: TRBJ2-7
v_gene: TRBV19
abundance: NA
d_gene: NA
CDR3nt: TGTGCCAGTAGTAGGCAGACTGGGTACTCCTACGAGCAGTACTTC
CDR3aa: CASSRQTGYSYEQYF

j_gene: TRBJ2-2
v_gene: TRBV7-2
abundance: NA
d_gene: NA
CDR3nt: TGTGCCAGCAGCAGAATAAACACCGGGGAGCTGTTTTTT
CDR3aa: CASSRINTGELFF

j_gene: TRBJ1-2
v_gene: TRBV13
abundance: once
d_gene: TRBD1
CDR3nt: TGTGCCAGCAGCTTAGTTCGACAGGGAGGGCACTATGGCTACACCTTC
CDR3aa: CASSLVRQGGHYGYTF

j_gene: TRBJ1-4
v_gene: TRBV6-5
abundance: NA
d_gene: NA
CDR3nt: TGTGCCAGCAGTTACGTTTCGGGGGTTAGTCGTGAAAAACTGTTTTTT
CDR3aa: CASSYVSGVSREKLFF

j_gene: TRBJ1-4
v_gene: TRBV5-4
abundance: NA
d_gene: NA
CDR3nt: TGTGCCAGCAGCGTAGGGACGTCTCTGGGAAGGGAAAAACTGTTTTTT
CDR3aa: CASSVGTSLGREKLFF

j_gene: TRBJ2-1
v_gene: TRBV7-6
abundance: NA
d_gene: TRBD2
CDR3nt: TGTGCCAGCAGCCGGCGACTAGCGGGGAACAATGAGCAGTTCTTC
CDR3aa: CASSRRLAGNNEQFF

j_gene: TRBJ1-2
v_gene: TRBV7-8
abundance: NA
d_gene: NA
CDR3nt: TGTGCCAGCAGCCAGACACAATACTATGGCTACACCTTC
CDR3aa: CASSQTQYYGYTF

j_gene: TRBJ2-4
v_gene: TRBV7-9
abundance: NA
d_gene: NA
CDR3nt: TGTGCCAGCAGCTTGCAGCCAGCCAAAAACATTCAGTACTTC
CDR3aa: CASSLQPAKNIQYF

j_gene: TRBJ1-6
v_gene: TRBV15
abundance: NA
d_gene: NA
CDR3nt: TGTGCCACCAGCAGAGGGGACCCGGGCTCGAGAGTCCACTTT
CDR3aa: CATSRGDPGSRVHF

j_gene: TRBJ2-7
v_gene: TRBV2
abundance: NA
d_gene: NA
CDR3nt: TGTGCCAGCACCGACAGGTACGAGCAGTACTTC
CDR3aa: CASTDRYEQYF

j_gene: TRBJ1-2
v_gene: TRBV12-3/TRBV12-4
abundance: NA
d_gene: NA
CDR3nt: TGTGCCAGCAGTTTGGGGAACTATGGCTACACCTTC
CDR3aa: CASSLGNYGYTF

j_gene: TRBJ2-5
v_gene: TRBV5-1
abundance: NA
d_gene: NA
CDR3nt: TGCGCCAGCAGCTTGCGGCCCAGGGGACAAGAGACCCAGTACTTC
CDR3aa: CASSLRPRGQETQYF

j_gene: TRBJ2-7
v_gene: TRBV7-9
abundance: NA
d_gene: TRBD2
CDR3nt: TGTGCCAGCAGCTTTGGGACTAGCGGGAGGCCCCTGGAGCAGTACTTC
CDR3aa: CASSFGTSGRPLEQYF

j_gene: TRBJ2-7
v_gene: TRBV11-2
abundance: NA
d_gene: TRBD2
CDR3nt: TGTGCCAGCAGCCGCTCGGGACTATTCCCCTACGAGCAGTACTTC
CDR3aa: CASSRSGLFPYEQYF

j_gene: TRBJ2-2
v_gene: TRBV19
abundance: NA
d_gene: NA
CDR3nt: TGTGCCAGTAGTACCCGGGTGGCGAACACCGGGGAGCTGTTTTTT
CDR3aa: CASSTRVANTGELFF

j_gene: TRBJ2-3
v_gene: TRBV5-1
abundance: NA
d_gene: TRBD1
CDR3nt: TGCGCCAGCAGCTCCGAACAGGGGGATAGCACAGATACGCAGTATTTT
CDR3aa: CASSSEQGDSTDTQYF

j_gene: TRBJ2-1
v_gene: TRBV7-3
abundance: NA
d_gene: NA
CDR3nt: TGTGCCAGCAGCTTGGGCTCTAACCCTCCCTACAATGAGCAGTTCTTC
CDR3aa: CASSLGSNPPYNEQFF

j_gene: TRBJ1-5
v_gene: TRBV6-5
abundance: many
d_gene: NA
CDR3nt: TGTGCCAGCAGCCCCGCGGAGGGGAATCAGCCCCAGCATTTT
CDR3aa: CASSPAEGNQPQHF

j_gene: TRBJ2-1
v_gene: TRBV7-7
abundance: NA
d_gene: NA
CDR3nt: TGTGCTAGCAGCCATTCGGAGCGCCACAATGAGCAGTTCTTC
CDR3aa: CASSHSERHNEQFF

j_gene: TRBJ2-2
v_gene: TRBV6-5
abundance: NA
d_gene: TRBD1
CDR3nt: TGTGCCAGCAGCCAACAGGGGGCGACCGGGGAGCTGTTTTTT
CDR3aa: CASSQQGATGELFF

j_gene: TRBJ1-5
v_gene: TRBV7-8
abundance: once
d_gene: NA
CDR3nt: TGTGCCAGCAGCTTAGTTAACCATCAGCCCCAGCATTTT
CDR3aa: CASSLVNHQPQHF

j_gene: TRBJ2-1
v_gene: TRBV7-8
abundance: NA
d_gene: NA
CDR3nt: TGTGCCAGCAGCTTAGGGGGAGTGGATGAGCAGTTCTTC
CDR3aa: CASSLGGVDEQFF

j_gene: TRBJ1-5
v_gene: TRBV28
abundance: NA
d_gene: NA
CDR3nt: TGTGCCAGCAGTTCCGGGGGGCCAGATCAGCCCCAGCATTTT
CDR3aa: CASSSGGPDQPQHF

j_gene: TRBJ1-4
v_gene: TRBV7-2
abundance: NA
d_gene: NA
CDR3nt: TGTGCCAGCAGCCCCCAAATAACCCCTAATGAAAAACTGTTTTTT
CDR3aa: CASSPQITPNEKLFF

j_gene: TRBJ1-2
v_gene: TRBV7-2
abundance: NA
d_gene: NA
CDR3nt: TGTGCCAGCAGCCCGAACGGGGGGCAAGGGGGCTATGGCTACACCTTC
CDR3aa: CASSPNGGQGGYGYTF

j_gene: TRBJ1-2
v_gene: TRBV5-1
abundance: NA
d_gene: NA
CDR3nt: TGCGCCAGCAGCTCCCAGGGGAACTGGGAGGGCTACACCTTC
CDR3aa: CASSSQGNWEGYTF

j_gene: TRBJ2-2
v_gene: TRBV29-1
abundance: few
d_gene: NA
CDR3nt: TGCAGCGCGCAGGGGTCCTTCACCGGGGAGCTGTTTTTT
CDR3aa: CSAQGSFTGELFF

j_gene: TRBJ1-3
v_gene: TRBV9
abundance: NA
d_gene: NA
CDR3nt: TGTGCCAGCAGCGCTATGGGAAACACCATATATTTT
CDR3aa: CASSAMGNTIYF

j_gene: TRBJ2-6
v_gene: TRBV7-3
abundance: NA
d_gene: TRBD1
CDR3nt: TGTGCCAGCAGCTTAACCGGACAGGGTAGTTCTGGGGCCAACGTCCTGACTTTC
CDR3aa: CASSLTGQGSSGANVLTF

j_gene: TRBJ2-7
v_gene: TRBV4-1
abundance: NA
d_gene: NA
CDR3nt: TGCGCCAGCAGCCATCTTCCAGGGCGCCGGCCCCTATACAACTCCTACGAGCAGTACTTC
CDR3aa: CASSHLPGRRPLYNSYEQYF

j_gene: TRBJ1-5
v_gene: TRBV4-1
abundance: NA
d_gene: NA
CDR3nt: TGCGCCAGCAGCCAAGAAGGGGACGGTAGCAATCAGCCCCAGCATTTT
CDR3aa: CASSQEGDGSNQPQHF

j_gene: TRBJ1-2
v_gene: TRBV28
abundance: NA
d_gene: NA
CDR3nt: TGTGCCAGCAGTGTCAGGGACTACTATGGCTACACCTTC
CDR3aa: CASSVRDYYGYTF

j_gene: TRBJ2-5
v_gene: TRBV15
abundance: NA
d_gene: TRBD1
CDR3nt: TGTGCCACCAGTCGACAGGGGGGAGGAGAGACCCAGTACTTC
CDR3aa: CATSRQGGGETQYF

j_gene: TRBJ2-7
v_gene: TRBV6-2/TRBV6-3
abundance: NA
d_gene: NA
CDR3nt: TGTGCCAGCAGTTACTCCCCGGGACTCAGAACCTACGAGCAGTACTTC
CDR3aa: CASSYSPGLRTYEQYF

j_gene: TRBJ2-7
v_gene: TRBV5-1
abundance: NA
d_gene: NA
CDR3nt: TGCGCCAGCAGCCACCCGCGTGGACAGTTGAACTACGAGCAGTACTTC
CDR3aa: CASSHPRGQLNYEQYF

j_gene: TRBJ1-3
v_gene: TRBV4-2
abundance: NA
d_gene: NA
CDR3nt: TGTGCCAGCAGCCTGGGACACGGCACCATATATTTT
CDR3aa: CASSLGHGTIYF

j_gene: TRBJ1-6
v_gene: TRBV14
abundance: NA
d_gene: NA
CDR3nt: TGTGCCAGCAGCTACGACAGAGGGAATTCACCCCTCCACTTT
CDR3aa: CASSYDRGNSPLHF

j_gene: TRBJ1-4
v_gene: TRBV29-1
abundance: NA
d_gene: NA
CDR3nt: TGCAGCGTTGAACGCCACGGGCCGCGGACTGAAAAACTGTTTTTT
CDR3aa: CSVERHGPRTEKLFF

j_gene: TRBJ2-1
v_gene: TRBV7-3
abundance: NA
d_gene: TRBD2
CDR3nt: TGTGCCAGCACCGAGCGGGAGGGCAATGAGCAGTTCTTC
CDR3aa: CASTEREGNEQFF

j_gene: TRBJ1-6
v_gene: TRBV5-5
abundance: NA
d_gene: NA
CDR3nt: TGTGCCAGCAGCTTGCTCGGGCCTAATTCACCCCTCCACTTT
CDR3aa: CASSLLGPNSPLHF

j_gene: TRBJ1-4
v_gene: TRBV2
abundance: NA
d_gene: TRBD1
CDR3nt: TGTGCCGGGGCAGGGGGGAATGAAAAACTGTTTTTT
CDR3aa: CAGAGGNEKLFF

j_gene: TRBJ1-2
v_gene: TRBV6-5
abundance: once
d_gene: NA
CDR3nt: TGTGCCAGCGGGGCAGGCCCTAACTATGGCTACACCTTC
CDR3aa: CASGAGPNYGYTF

j_gene: TRBJ2-3
v_gene: TRBV7-2
abundance: NA
d_gene: NA
CDR3nt: TGTGCCAGCAGCCGGCCGAAGGGGATTTCAGATACGCAGTATTTT
CDR3aa: CASSRPKGISDTQYF

j_gene: TRBJ1-1
v_gene: TRBV19
abundance: NA
d_gene: NA
CDR3nt: TGTGCCAGTAGTATAAGGCACCGGGCTAACACTGAAGCTTTCTTT
CDR3aa: CASSIRHRANTEAFF

j_gene: TRBJ2-1
v_gene: TRBV28
abundance: NA
d_gene: TRBD1
CDR3nt: TGTGCCAGCAGTCGCACAGACAGGGGTGGCTACAATGAGCAGTTCTTC
CDR3aa: CASSRTDRGGYNEQFF

j_gene: TRBJ1-4
v_gene: TRBV6-5
abundance: NA
d_gene: NA
CDR3nt: TGTGCCAGCAGTCCACAGGGCGGACTCAATGAAAAACTGTTTTTT
CDR3aa: CASSPQGGLNEKLFF

j_gene: TRBJ2-3
v_gene: TRBV6-5
abundance: NA
d_gene: TRBD2
CDR3nt: TGTGCCAGCAGCCTGACTAGCGAGAGCACAGATACGCAGTATTTT
CDR3aa: CASSLTSESTDTQYF

j_gene: TRBJ1-1
v_gene: TRBV12-3/TRBV12-4
abundance: NA
d_gene: NA
CDR3nt: TGTGCCAGCAGTTTAGTGTTGCGGACTGAAGCTTTCTTT
CDR3aa: CASSLVLRTEAFF